This T cell receptor (beta chain) was observed in a study of regulatory T cells in long-lasting Graves disease. Whole-study results and caveats: Favored gene segments in persistent disease were TRBV28, TRBJ1-2 and TRBJ2-5.

The time point here: newly diagnosed GD, antithyroid drugs for less than 3 months. Scientists built the TCR library using RNA that was extracted from PBMCs. Arm-PCR with iRepertoire HTBI primers amplified the CDR3 regions for these TCR beta libraries. Each CDR3 protein is one row after TCRdb ran MiXCR on the multiplex PCR reads. The table shows 400,000 to 500,000 distinct CDR3 sequences, with more than 12% occurring only once. This clonotype was recorded only once. Its antigen is undetermined. A much larger clone differs by one base, so this may be a read error. The V and J ends lost 0 bases and 11 bases respectively, with 26 bases between them. Germline CDR1 reads SGDLS; CDR2 reads YYNGEE. This CDR3 contains 17 residues. The data were also submitted as part of a second study, on T cells in Graves' hyperthyroidism and ophthalmopathy.

This sequence was found in a woman in her thirties with Graves disease. This specimen was peripheral blood mononuclear cells (PBMCs), taken at new diagnosis, from a patient treated with antithyroid drugs. The rearrangement uses TRBV9 and TRBJ2-5; D is ambiguous. DNA for the CDR3: TGTGCCAGCAGCGTAGCGTTTGAGGCAGTCAAGAACAATGAGCAGTACTTC. This codes for CASSVAFEAVKNNEQYF.